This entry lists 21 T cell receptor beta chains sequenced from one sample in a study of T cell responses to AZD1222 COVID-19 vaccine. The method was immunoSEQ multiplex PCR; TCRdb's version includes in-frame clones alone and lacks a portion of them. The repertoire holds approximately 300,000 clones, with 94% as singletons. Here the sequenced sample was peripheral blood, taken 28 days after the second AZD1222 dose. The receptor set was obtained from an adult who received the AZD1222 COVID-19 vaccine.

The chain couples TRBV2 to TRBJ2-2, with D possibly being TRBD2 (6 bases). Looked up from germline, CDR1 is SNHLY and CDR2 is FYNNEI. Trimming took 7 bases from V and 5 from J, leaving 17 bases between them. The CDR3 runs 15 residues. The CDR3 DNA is TGTGCCAGCACCCGGGACTCTTCCCCTACCGGGGAGCTGTTTTTT. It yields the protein CASTRDSSPTGELFF.

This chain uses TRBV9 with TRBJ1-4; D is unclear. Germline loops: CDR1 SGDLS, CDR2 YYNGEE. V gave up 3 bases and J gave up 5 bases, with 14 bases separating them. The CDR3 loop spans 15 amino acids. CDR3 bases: TGTGCCAGCAGCGCCAACGCTGGGATCAATGAAAAACTGTTTTTT. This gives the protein CASSANAGINEKLFF.

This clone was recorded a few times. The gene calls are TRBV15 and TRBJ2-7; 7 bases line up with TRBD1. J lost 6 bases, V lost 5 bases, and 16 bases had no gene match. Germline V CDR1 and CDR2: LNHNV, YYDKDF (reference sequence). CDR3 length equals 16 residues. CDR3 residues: CATSGSPGTASFEQYF. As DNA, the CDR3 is TGTGCCACCAGCGGATCACCGGGGACAGCCTCTTTCGAGCAGTACTTC.

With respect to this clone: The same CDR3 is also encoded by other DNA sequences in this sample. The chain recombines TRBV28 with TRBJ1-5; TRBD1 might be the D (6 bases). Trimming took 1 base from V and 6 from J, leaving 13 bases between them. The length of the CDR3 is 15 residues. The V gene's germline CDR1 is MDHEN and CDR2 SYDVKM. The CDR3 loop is CASSLSSGGGQPQHF. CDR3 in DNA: TGTGCCAGCAGTTTATCATCTGGGGGCGGTCAGCCCCAGCATTTT.

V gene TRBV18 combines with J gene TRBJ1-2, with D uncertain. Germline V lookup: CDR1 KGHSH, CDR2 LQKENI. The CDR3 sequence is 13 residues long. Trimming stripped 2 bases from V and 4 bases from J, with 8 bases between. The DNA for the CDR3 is TGTGCCAGCTCACCAGGGGAGGGCTATGGCTACACCTTC. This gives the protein CASSPGEGYGYTF.

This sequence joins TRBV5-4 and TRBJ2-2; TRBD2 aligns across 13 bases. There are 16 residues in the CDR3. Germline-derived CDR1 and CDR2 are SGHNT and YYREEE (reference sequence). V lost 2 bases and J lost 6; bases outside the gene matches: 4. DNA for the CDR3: TGTGCCAGCAGCTTCGGACTAGCGGGAGCAGCCGGGGAGCTGTTTTTT. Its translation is CASSFGLAGAAGELFF.

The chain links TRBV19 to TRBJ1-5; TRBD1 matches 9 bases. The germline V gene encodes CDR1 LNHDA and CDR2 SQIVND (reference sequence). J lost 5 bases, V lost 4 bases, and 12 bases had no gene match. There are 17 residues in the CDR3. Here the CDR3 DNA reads TGTGCCAGTAGTAGCCCCGGGACAGGGACGGGGGATCAGCCCCAGCATTTT. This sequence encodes CASSSPGTGTGDQPQHF.

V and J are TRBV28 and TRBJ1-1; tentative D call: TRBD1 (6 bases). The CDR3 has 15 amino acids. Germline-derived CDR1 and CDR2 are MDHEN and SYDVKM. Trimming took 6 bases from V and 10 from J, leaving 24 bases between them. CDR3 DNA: TGTGCCAGCAGCCCGACAGGAAAGGACCTAAACGGAGCTTTCTTT. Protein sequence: CASSPTGKDLNGAFF. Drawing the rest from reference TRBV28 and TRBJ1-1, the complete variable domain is DVKVTQSSRYLVKRTGEKVFLECVQDMDHENMFWYRQDPGLGLRLIYFSYDVKMKEKGDIPEGYSVSREKKERFSLILESASTNQTSMYLCASSPTGKDLNGAFFGQGTRLTVV.

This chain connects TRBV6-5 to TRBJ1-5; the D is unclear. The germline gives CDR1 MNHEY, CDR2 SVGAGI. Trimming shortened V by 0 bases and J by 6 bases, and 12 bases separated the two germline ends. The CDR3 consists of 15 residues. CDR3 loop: CASSYSDGVGQPQHF. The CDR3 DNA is TGTGCCAGCAGTTACTCGGACGGGGTGGGTCAGCCCCAGCATTTT.

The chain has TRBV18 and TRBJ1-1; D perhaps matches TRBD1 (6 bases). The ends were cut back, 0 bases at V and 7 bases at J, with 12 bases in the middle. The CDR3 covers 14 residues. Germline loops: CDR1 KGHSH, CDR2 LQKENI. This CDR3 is CASSPPGRGGEAFF. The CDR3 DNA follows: TGTGCCAGCTCACCACCGGGCAGGGGAGGTGAAGCTTTCTTT.

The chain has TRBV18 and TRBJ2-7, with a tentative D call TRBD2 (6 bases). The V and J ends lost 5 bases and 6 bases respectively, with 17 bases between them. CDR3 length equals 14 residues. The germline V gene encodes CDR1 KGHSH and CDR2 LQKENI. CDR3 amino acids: CASSTTDGGGEQYF. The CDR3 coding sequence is TGTGCCAGCTCAACCACGGATGGGGGAGGCGAGCAGTACTTC.

CDR3: CASRGQVDNEQFF. The CDR3 nucleotides read TGCGCCAGCAGGGGACAGGTGGACAATGAGCAGTTCTTC. The chain links TRBV5-1 to TRBJ2-1; 8 bases fit TRBD1. CDR3 length: 13 amino acids. V was pared by 5 bases and J by 5 bases, with 3 bases of the junction left unmatched. Germline lookup yields CDR1 SGHRS and CDR2 YFSETQ.

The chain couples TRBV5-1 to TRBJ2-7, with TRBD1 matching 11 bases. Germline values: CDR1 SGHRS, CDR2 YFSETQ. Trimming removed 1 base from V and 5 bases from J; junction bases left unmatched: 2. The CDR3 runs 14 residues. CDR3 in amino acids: CASSLLGQGDEQYF. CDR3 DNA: TGCGCCAGCAGCTTGTTGGGACAGGGGGACGAGCAGTACTTC.

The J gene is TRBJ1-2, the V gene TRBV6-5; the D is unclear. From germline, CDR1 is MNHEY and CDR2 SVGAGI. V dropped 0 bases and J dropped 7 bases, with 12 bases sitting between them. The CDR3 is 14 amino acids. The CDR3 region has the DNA TGTGCCAGCAGTTACTCGATGTCAGCCGGTGGCTACACCTTC. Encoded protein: CASSYSMSAGGYTF.

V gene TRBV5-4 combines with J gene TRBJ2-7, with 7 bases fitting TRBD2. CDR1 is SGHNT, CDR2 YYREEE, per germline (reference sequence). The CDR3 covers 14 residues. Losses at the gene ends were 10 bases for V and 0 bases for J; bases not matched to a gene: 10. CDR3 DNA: TGTGCCGGGACCGTCGGGGGGAGCTCCTACGAGCAGTACTTC. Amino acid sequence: CAGTVGGSSYEQYF.

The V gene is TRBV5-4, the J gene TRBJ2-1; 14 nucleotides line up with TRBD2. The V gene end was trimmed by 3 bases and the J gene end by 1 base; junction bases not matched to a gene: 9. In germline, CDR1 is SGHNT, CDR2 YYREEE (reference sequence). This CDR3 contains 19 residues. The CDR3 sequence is CASSSGLAGGVGSYNEQFF. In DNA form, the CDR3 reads TGTGCCAGCAGCTCCGGACTAGCGGGAGGAGTTGGGTCCTACAATGAGCAGTTCTTC.

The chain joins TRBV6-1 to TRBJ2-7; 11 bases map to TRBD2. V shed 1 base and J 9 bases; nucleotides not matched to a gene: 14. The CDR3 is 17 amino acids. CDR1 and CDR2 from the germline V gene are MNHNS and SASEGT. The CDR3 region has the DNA TGTGCCAGCAGTGAAGGGGGACTAGCGGTTACCCGGCGGGGGCAGTACTTC. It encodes CASSEGGLAVTRRGQYF.

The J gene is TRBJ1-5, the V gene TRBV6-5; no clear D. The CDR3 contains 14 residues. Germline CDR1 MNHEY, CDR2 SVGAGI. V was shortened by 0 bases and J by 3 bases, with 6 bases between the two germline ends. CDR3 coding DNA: TGTGCCAGCAGTTACTCACGGAACAATCAGCCCCAGCATTTT. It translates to CASSYSRNNQPQHF.

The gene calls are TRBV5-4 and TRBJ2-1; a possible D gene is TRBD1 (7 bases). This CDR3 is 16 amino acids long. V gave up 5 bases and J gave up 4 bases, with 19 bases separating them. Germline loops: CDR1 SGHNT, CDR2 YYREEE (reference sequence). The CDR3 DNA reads TGTGCCAGCAGGTCCGAAGGGGGGACAGTTTACAATGAGCAGTTCTTC. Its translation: CASRSEGGTVYNEQFF.

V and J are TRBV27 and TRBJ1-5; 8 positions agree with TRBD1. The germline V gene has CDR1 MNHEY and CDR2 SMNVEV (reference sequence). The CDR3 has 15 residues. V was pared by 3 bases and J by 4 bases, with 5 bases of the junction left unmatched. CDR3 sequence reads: CASSLSRGRNQPQHF. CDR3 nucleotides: TGTGCCAGCAGTTTGTCCAGGGGGCGGAATCAGCCCCAGCATTTT.

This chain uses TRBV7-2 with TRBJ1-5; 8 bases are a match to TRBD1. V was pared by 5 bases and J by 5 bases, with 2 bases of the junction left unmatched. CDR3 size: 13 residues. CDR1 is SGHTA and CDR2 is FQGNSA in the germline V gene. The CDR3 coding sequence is TGTGCCAGCAGCCCACAGGGGGATCAGCCCCAGCATTTT. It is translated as CASSPQGDQPQHF.